This T cell receptor (beta chain) originates from a study of control samples from healthy donors and cancer patients. Germline loops: CDR1 KGHSY, CDR2 FQNENV. The V gene lost 7 bases and the J gene lost 0 bases, with 15 bases spanning the gap. The CDR3 sequence is 16 residues long. Some clones are missing from TCRdb's copy, which holds only in-frame ones; the method was immunoSEQ multiplex PCR. This table holds about 170,000 clones, 80% to 95% found once. The chain combines TRBV16 with TRBJ1-4, with D possibly being TRBD1 (5 bases). Sequences were obtained from blood. The source is a woman aged 55-70 years in good health. The CDR3 spells CASMLDGGATNEKLFF. In DNA form, the CDR3 reads TGTGCCAGCATGTTGGATGGGGGAGCAACTAATGAAAAACTGTTTTTT.